This is a list of T cell receptor beta chains from one sample in a study of T cell changes during pregnancy in multiple sclerosis. Profiled with immunoSEQ multiplex PCR; TCRdb holds only in-frame clones, not every one. The sample gives roughly 80,000 clones, about 88% of which show up once; 1.9% is in the top ten. The sequencing here drew on peripheral blood, taken before pregnancy. The origin of the receptors is a female donor with multiple sclerosis, enrolled in a pregnancy study. CDR3s include the opening cysteine and the closing phenylalanine or tryptophan. Each record gives: J gene, D gene, clone size, V gene, CDR3 protein, CDR3 DNA. D genes are given only for firm matches. The listing skips clone size in some rows; elsewhere it reads once, few, many or a size class.

>TRBJ2-7|-|-|TRBV18
CASSPGQGPYEQYF
TGTGCCAGCTCCCCGGGACAAGGACCCTACGAGCAGTACTTC
>TRBJ2-7|TRBD2|-|TRBV5-6
CASSLIIAGGTYEQYF
TGTGCCAGCAGCTTGATAATAGCGGGGGGGACTTACGAGCAGTACTTC
>TRBJ2-1|TRBD2|-|TRBV5-4
CASSFVLAGNEQFF
TGTGCCAGCAGCTTCGTCCTAGCGGGAAATGAGCAGTTCTTC
>TRBJ1-1|-|-|TRBV30
CAWSVGQLNTEAFF
TGTGCCTGGAGTGTAGGACAACTGAACACTGAAGCTTTCTTT
>TRBJ2-3|-|-|TRBV9
CASSVEPSTDTQYF
TGTGCCAGCAGCGTAGAGCCCAGCACAGATACGCAGTATTTT
>TRBJ1-1|-|-|TRBV7-9
CASSSTVNTEAFF
TGTGCCAGCAGCTCGACAGTGAACACTGAAGCTTTCTTT
>TRBJ2-5|TRBD2|-|TRBV5-1
CASSPARTSGGETQYF
TGCGCCAGCAGCCCGGCCCGGACTAGCGGGGGAGAGACCCAGTACTTC
>TRBJ2-2|TRBD1|-|TRBV11-3
CASSSQGGSTGELFF
TGTGCCAGCAGCTCACAGGGGGGAAGCACCGGGGAGCTGTTTTTT
>TRBJ2-7|-|-|TRBV9
CASSVAGNLHEQYF
TGTGCCAGCAGCGTAGCGGGGAATCTACACGAGCAGTACTTC
>TRBJ2-1|-|-|TRBV5-1
CASSMMAGNNEQFF
TGCGCCAGCAGCATGATGGCGGGGAACAATGAGCAGTTCTTC
>TRBJ1-6|-|-|TRBV4-3
CASSRTAYSPLHF
TGCGCCAGCTCTCGGACAGCTTATTCACCCCTCCACTTT
>TRBJ1-1|-|-|TRBV11-3
CASSQGNTEAFF
TGTGCCAGCAGCCAGGGAAACACTGAAGCTTTCTTT
>TRBJ1-3|-|-|TRBV30
CAWSYGNTIYF
TGTGCCTGGAGCTATGGAAACACCATATATTTT
>TRBJ1-4|-|-|TRBV19
CASSINGQGHEKLFF
TGTGCCAGTAGTATAAACGGCCAGGGGCATGAAAAACTGTTTTTT
>TRBJ2-5|TRBD2|-|TRBV6-1
CASSEQFGGASETQYF
TGTGCCAGCAGTGAACAATTCGGGGGGGCGTCGGAGACCCAGTACTTC
>TRBJ1-1|TRBD1|-|TRBV2
CASTRTGTVGAFF
TGTGCCAGCACCCGGACAGGGACGGTGGGAGCTTTCTTT
>TRBJ2-7|TRBD2|-|TRBV5-1
CASSGGGASYF
TGCGCCAGCAGCGGCGGGGGAGCGTCGTACTTC
>TRBJ1-4|-|-|TRBV7-9
CASTSRTNEKLFF
TGTGCCAGCACGAGTCGGACTAATGAAAAACTGTTTTTT
>TRBJ2-3|-|-|TRBV5-1
CASSSLARGTDTQYF
TGCGCCAGCAGCTCTCTAGCGCGGGGCACAGATACGCAGTATTTT
>TRBJ2-1|-|-|TRBV30
CAWSRGSSYNEQFF
TGTGCCTGGAGTCGGGGGAGCTCCTACAATGAGCAGTTCTTC
>TRBJ2-5|-|-|TRBV29-1
CSVGIFSGSYQETQYF
TGCAGCGTTGGCATATTCAGCGGGTCCTACCAAGAGACCCAGTACTTC
>TRBJ1-1|-|-|TRBV7-9
CASSLGWAPEAFF
TGTGCCAGCAGCTTAGGGTGGGCTCCTGAAGCTTTCTTT
>TRBJ1-1|-|-|TRBV4-3
CASSRQGGWNTEAFF
TGCGCCAGCAGCCGCCAGGGAGGGTGGAACACTGAAGCTTTCTTT
>TRBJ1-1|TRBD1|-|TRBV6-1
CATERDRDTEAFF
TGTGCCACTGAAAGGGACAGAGATACTGAAGCTTTCTTT
>TRBJ1-1|-|-|TRBV18
CASSLRSHSLALNTEAFF
TGTGCCAGCTCACTAAGATCTCACTCCCTCGCTTTGAACACTGAAGCTTTCTTT
>TRBJ1-2|-|-|TRBV9
CASSVDPGQGAGYTF
TGTGCCAGCAGCGTAGATCCGGGACAAGGCGCCGGCTACACCTTC
>TRBJ1-1|-|-|TRBV9
CASSAVGTMNTEAFF
TGTGCCAGCAGCGCTGTGGGGACTATGAACACTGAAGCTTTCTTT
>TRBJ1-2|-|-|TRBV7-2
CASSLMGTEGGYTF
TGTGCCAGCAGCTTAATGGGGACGGAGGGGGGCTACACCTTC
>TRBJ1-1|TRBD1|-|TRBV5-1
CASSSGTGYTEAFF
TGCGCCAGCAGCTCCGGGACAGGGTACACTGAAGCTTTCTTT
>TRBJ1-5|-|-|TRBV12-5
CASAPGTHQPQHF
TGTGCTAGTGCCCCGGGGACACATCAGCCCCAGCATTTT
>TRBJ2-6|-|-|TRBV7-2
CASSLAAGSGANVLTF
TGTGCCAGCAGCTTAGCGGCAGGGTCTGGGGCCAACGTCCTGACTTTC
>TRBJ1-6|-|-|TRBV7-2
CASSLQWGVESPLHF
TGTGCCAGCAGCCTACAGTGGGGGGTAGAATCACCCCTCCACTTT
>TRBJ1-3|-|few|TRBV19
CASVSPASSGNTIYF
TGTGCCAGTGTATCCCCTGCTAGCTCTGGAAACACCATATATTTT
>TRBJ2-3|-|-|TRBV5-8
CASSTGQRFLDTQYF
TGTGCCAGCAGCACAGGCCAGCGCTTCTTAGATACGCAGTATTTT
>TRBJ2-7|-|few|TRBV5-1
CASSSDSYEQYF
TGCGCCAGCAGCTCGGACAGTTACGAGCAGTACTTC
>TRBJ2-1|-|once|TRBV4-3
CASSQGRSSYNEQFF
TGCGCCAGCAGCCAAGGCCGGAGCTCCTACAATGAGCAGTTCTTC
>TRBJ2-2|TRBD2|-|TRBV6-4
CASSDSVGGANTGELFF
TGTGCCAGCAGTGACTCGGTCGGGGGGGCGAACACCGGGGAGCTGTTTTTT
>TRBJ2-7|-|-|TRBV7-8
CASSFYIGPGHYEQYF
TGTGCCAGCAGCTTCTATATTGGCCCCGGACACTACGAGCAGTACTTC
>TRBJ2-7|TRBD1|-|TRBV4-1
CASSKPPGQGAYEQYF
TGCGCCAGCAGCAAACCCCCGGGACAGGGGGCCTACGAGCAGTACTTC
>TRBJ2-7|TRBD1|-|TRBV6-1
CASRADRRAYEQYF
TGTGCCAGCCGGGCGGACAGGAGAGCCTACGAGCAGTACTTC
>TRBJ2-5|-|-|TRBV5-8
CASIPATAQETQYF
TGTGCCAGCATCCCAGCGACAGCCCAAGAGACCCAGTACTTC
>TRBJ2-1|TRBD2|-|TRBV28
CASSPGGAWYNEQFF
TGTGCCAGCAGTCCCGGGGGGGCCTGGTACAATGAGCAGTTCTTC
>TRBJ2-3|TRBD2|-|TRBV5-4
CASSFPGLAAPNTQYF
TGTGCCAGCAGCTTCCCGGGACTAGCGGCCCCGAATACGCAGTATTTT
>TRBJ1-2|TRBD1|-|TRBV30
CACSRDRPYGYTF
TGTGCCTGTTCCCGGGACAGGCCCTATGGCTACACCTTC
>TRBJ1-1|-|-|TRBV25-1
CASSELEEMGTEAFF
TGTGCCAGCAGTGAATTGGAGGAGATGGGAACTGAAGCTTTCTTT
>TRBJ1-6|-|-|TRBV9
CASSVSPGGSPLHF
TGTGCCAGCAGCGTAAGCCCCGGAGGTTCACCCCTCCACTTT
>TRBJ2-7|TRBD1|-|TRBV5-1
CASSLGQGPSYEQYF
TGCGCCAGCAGCTTAGGACAGGGACCCTCCTACGAGCAGTACTTC
>TRBJ2-7|TRBD2|-|TRBV7-2
CASSLDSSGGTTYEQYF
TGTGCCAGCAGCTTAGATAGTAGCGGGGGGACTACCTACGAGCAGTACTTC
>TRBJ1-1|-|-|TRBV6-6
CASSSAGRGTEAFF
TGTGCCAGCAGTTCCGCAGGTAGGGGGACTGAAGCTTTCTTT
>TRBJ1-2|-|-|TRBV5-1
CASSLGATNYGYTF
TGCGCCAGCAGCTTGGGGGCTACTAACTATGGCTACACCTTC
>TRBJ2-1|TRBD2|-|TRBV4-1
CASRNFLLPGLGYNEQFF
TGCGCCAGCAGAAATTTTCTCTTACCGGGACTAGGATACAATGAGCAGTTCTTC